This TCR beta chain originates from a study of CD8+CD57+ T cells in acquired aplastic anemia. Whole-study results and caveats: Researchers reported that CD8+ Simpson's diversity was not significantly different in patients versus controls.

V gave up 3 bases and J gave up 8 bases; unmatched junction bases: 8. The CDR3 extends over 15 amino acids. Per the germline V gene, CDR1 is SGDLS and CDR2 is YYNGEE. It was patients with CD8+CD57+ cell expansion by flow cytometry who were chosen for sequencing. Every patient was diagnosed with severe acquired aplastic anemia. Patients were treatment-naive when blood was sampled. Comments on this clonotype: As yet, its antigen is unknown.

The template for TCR beta VDJ and CDR3 sequence profiling was genomic DNA. MiXCR, applied by TCRdb to the reads, yields one record per CDR3 protein. The sample lists 270,000 or so distinct CDR3 sequences; approximately 79% were seen once. The origin of this receptor is a human donor with aplastic anemia. Sample: sorted CD4+, CD8+, or CD8+CD57+ T cells (not recorded which) from PBMCs. J is TRBJ1-4 and V is TRBV9, with TRBD1 matching 9 bases. CDR3 protein: CASSATGQGREKLFF. The DNA for the CDR3 is TGTGCCAGCAGCGCTACGGGACAGGGAAGAGAAAAACTGTTTTTT.